Listed below are T cell receptor beta chains from one sample, sequenced in a study of shared clonotypes between healthy human individuals. TCRdb keeps only in-frame clones here, not all; method: immunoSEQ multiplex PCR. The sample holds 2 million to 2.5 million clones, 95% seen once. Sequencing used naive CD4+ T cells sorted from blood. All receptors derive from a man aged 18 to 35 in good health. Both conserved end residues are part of each CDR3. The D gene is left open where the match is weak. Clone size is stated in some rows and not others, as once, few, many or a class when expanded.

length,J,size,D,V,DNA,CDR3
14,TRBJ2-1,-,TRBD1,TRBV29-1,TGCAGCGGGGGACAGGGGGTTCTCTACAATGAGCAGTTCTTC,CSGGQGVLYNEQFF
14,TRBJ2-7,-,TRBD1,TRBV5-1,TGCGCCAGCAGCCCGGGGACAGGGTCCTACGAGCAGTACTTC,CASSPGTGSYEQYF
16,TRBJ2-3,-,TRBD1,TRBV5-1,TGCGCCAGCAGCTCCGGGACAGGGCGTAGCACAGATACGCAGTATTTT,CASSSGTGRSTDTQYF
13,TRBJ1-1,-,-,TRBV10-3,TGTGCCATCAGCCAAGGGGGTGGCACTGAAGCTTTCTTT,CAISQGGGTEAFF
15,TRBJ2-3,-,-,TRBV19,TGTGCCAGTAGTATAAGCGGGACAGCCACAGATACGCAGTATTTT,CASSISGTATDTQYF
13,TRBJ1-4,-,-,TRBV18,TGTGCCAGCTCACCGGGGTCCAATGAAAAACTGTTTTTT,CASSPGSNEKLFF
15,TRBJ2-1,-,TRBD1,TRBV11-3,TGTGCCAGCAGCCTCGACAGGGGGCTTAACAATGAGCAGTTCTTC,CASSLDRGLNNEQFF
16,TRBJ1-5,-,TRBD1,TRBV4-1,TGCGCCAGCAGCCAAAGTACGGCAGGGGGGAATCAGCCCCAGCATTTT,CASSQSTAGGNQPQHF
14,TRBJ2-6,-,-,TRBV10-3,TGTGCCATCAGTGATGGGTCTGGGGCCAACGTCCTGACTTTC,CAISDGSGANVLTF
15,TRBJ2-6,-,TRBD1,TRBV5-1,TGCGCCAGCAAGACAGGGGTCCCTGGGGCCAACGTCCTGACTTTC,CASKTGVPGANVLTF
16,TRBJ2-3,-,TRBD1,TRBV13,TGTGCCAGCAGCTTCCGTAAGACAGGGCTCACAGATACGCAGTATTTT,CASSFRKTGLTDTQYF
18,TRBJ2-6,-,TRBD1,TRBV9,TGTGCCAGCAGCCCCAAGGGACAGGAGAGGAGTGGGGCCAACGTCCTGACTTTC,CASSPKGQERSGANVLTF
13,TRBJ1-4,once,-,TRBV30,TGTGCCTGGAACCTGCTAGATAATGAAAAACTGTTTTTT,CAWNLLDNEKLFF
15,TRBJ2-7,-,-,TRBV2,TGTGCCAGCAGTGATGTTGTGGGGGGCTCCTACGAGCAGTACTTC,CASSDVVGGSYEQYF
13,TRBJ1-2,-,-,TRBV5-6,TGTGCCAGCAGCTTGACAGGGTATCATGGCTACACCTTC,CASSLTGYHGYTF
13,TRBJ1-5,-,-,TRBV7-9,TGTGCCAGCAGCCGGGACGGGAATCAGCCCCAGCATTTT,CASSRDGNQPQHF
15,TRBJ1-5,once,TRBD1,TRBV4-1,TGCGCCAGCAGCCAGGACAGGGGTTACAATCAGCCCCAGCATTTT,CASSQDRGYNQPQHF
14,TRBJ2-7,-,TRBD1,TRBV4-1,TGCGCCAGCAGCCAGCGACAGGGGGCGCGGGAGCAGTACTTC,CASSQRQGAREQYF
12,TRBJ2-6,few,-,TRBV30,TGTGCCTGGAGGTCTGGGGCCAACGTCCTGACTTTC,CAWRSGANVLTF
13,TRBJ1-6,-,TRBD1,TRBV30,TGTGCCTGGGAACAGGGGGCCCTAACTCCCCTCCACTTT,CAWEQGALTPLHF
14,TRBJ2-5,-,TRBD2,TRBV5-1,TGCGCCAGCAGGAGAGCGGGGGAGTTAGAGACCCAGTACTTC,CASRRAGELETQYF
14,TRBJ2-1,once,-,TRBV6-1,TGTGCCAGCAGTCTAGAGGCCTCGGGCAATGAGCAGTTCTTC,CASSLEASGNEQFF
12,TRBJ2-5,-,-,TRBV29-1,TGCAGCGCCCGGACTGGTTCGGAAGAGCAGTACTTC,CSARTGSEEQYF
17,TRBJ2-7,once,TRBD2,TRBV5-1,TGCGCCAGCAGCCCGGGACTAGCGGGAGACATCTCCTACGAGCAGTACTTC,CASSPGLAGDISYEQYF
15,TRBJ2-1,once,-,TRBV6-1,TGTGCCAGCAGTGAAGCCGGTTGGAGGACGGATGAGCAGTTCTTC,CASSEAGWRTDEQFF
14,TRBJ2-1,-,TRBD2,TRBV30,TGTGCCTGGAGGTCGAGCGGGATAAGGAATGAGCAGTTCTTC,CAWRSSGIRNEQFF
19,TRBJ2-6,-,-,TRBV5-6,TGTGCCAGCAGCTTCCCCCACTCGGGGCGGGTTGGTGGGGCCAACGTCCTGACTTTC,CASSFPHSGRVGGANVLTF
14,TRBJ2-5,-,-,TRBV5-4,TGTGCCAGCAGCTTGGTGGCAGACCAAGAGACCCAGTACTTC,CASSLVADQETQYF
13,TRBJ1-1,-,-,TRBV18,TGTGCCAGCTCAGAGGAAGAAAACACTGAAGCTTTCTTT,CASSEEENTEAFF
15,TRBJ1-4,-,-,TRBV4-1,TGCGCCAGCAGCCAAGATTTGGCAGAGAATGAAAAACTGTTTTTT,CASSQDLAENEKLFF
15,TRBJ1-4,-,-,TRBV27,TGTGCCAGCAGTTACTTTGGTGGCACTAATGAAAAACTGTTTTTT,CASSYFGGTNEKLFF
17,TRBJ1-5,-,TRBD1,TRBV19,TGTGCCAGTAGCCCTGGACAGGGGTCGAATAGCAATCAGCCCCAGCATTTT,CASSPGQGSNSNQPQHF
15,TRBJ2-7,-,-,TRBV5-1,TGCGCCAGCAGCTTAGGAACAGGAACTTTCTACGAGCAGTACTTC,CASSLGTGTFYEQYF
13,TRBJ2-5,-,-,TRBV2,TGTGCCAGCACCCCCATCATTCAAGAGACCCAGTACTTC,CASTPIIQETQYF
14,TRBJ1-5,-,TRBD1,TRBV9,TGTGCCAGCAGCGCCTCAGGGGGCGGTCAGCCCCAGCATTTT,CASSASGGGQPQHF
13,TRBJ1-6,-,-,TRBV9,TGTGCCAGCAGCCCCGGTACTAATTCACCCCTCCACTTT,CASSPGTNSPLHF
15,TRBJ1-1,-,-,TRBV5-1,TGCGCCAGCAGCCCCGTCGGGCTATCGGGCACTGAAGCTTTCTTT,CASSPVGLSGTEAFF
15,TRBJ2-1,-,TRBD2,TRBV18,TGTGCCAGCTCACCATATACCAGCGGGAGGAATGAGCAGTTCTTC,CASSPYTSGRNEQFF
16,TRBJ1-3,-,TRBD1,TRBV9,TGTGCCAGCAGCCCCCCGACAGGGACGGCTGGAAACACCATATATTTT,CASSPPTGTAGNTIYF
16,TRBJ1-6,-,TRBD1,TRBV2,TGTGCCAGCAGTTTCGACAGGGGCTTGTATAATTCACCCCTCCACTTT,CASSFDRGLYNSPLHF
16,TRBJ2-2,-,TRBD2,TRBV5-1,TGCGCCAGCAGCTCAAAGACTAGCGCGATCACCGGGGAGCTGTTTTTT,CASSSKTSAITGELFF
16,TRBJ2-2,-,TRBD2,TRBV10-2,TGCGCCAGCACAAAGCAGAGCGGGAGAAGCACCGGGGAGCTGTTTTTT,CASTKQSGRSTGELFF
16,TRBJ2-1,-,TRBD1,TRBV5-1,TGCGCCAGCAGCTTGCGGGACAGGGGGTTGTACAATGAGCAGTTCTTC,CASSLRDRGLYNEQFF
15,TRBJ2-1,-,-,TRBV25-1,TGTGCCAGCAGCTCCGGGGACTCCGCCTACAATGAGCAGTTCTTC,CASSSGDSAYNEQFF
19,TRBJ2-1,-,TRBD2,TRBV7-9,TGTGCCAGCAGCCGAGGAAAGGGGATAAGCGGGAATAGCTACAATGAGCAGTTCTTC,CASSRGKGISGNSYNEQFF
14,TRBJ1-5,-,-,TRBV6-1,TGTGCCAGCAGTGTGGGGGGGATCAATCAGCCCCAGCATTTT,CASSVGGINQPQHF
15,TRBJ2-7,-,TRBD1,TRBV5-1,TGCGCCAGCAGCTTGGTTGGACAGGGCCCTTACGAGCAGTACTTC,CASSLVGQGPYEQYF
15,TRBJ1-4,-,TRBD1,TRBV29-1,TGCAGCGTTGGGAGGCAGGGGGGCTCCGTGGAAAAACTGTTTTTT,CSVGRQGGSVEKLFF
11,TRBJ2-1,-,-,TRBV27,TGTGCCAGCACCTTACGAAATGAGCAGTTCTTC,CASTLRNEQFF
18,TRBJ2-7,-,TRBD2,TRBV30,TGTGCCTGGGCCAAGGTATGGACTAGCGGGAGTGCGACCTACGAGCAGTACTTC,CAWAKVWTSGSATYEQYF
13,TRBJ1-6,-,-,TRBV2,TGTGCCAGCAGTGGGACAGAACCTTCACCCCTCCACTTT,CASSGTEPSPLHF
16,TRBJ2-7,-,TRBD1,TRBV27,TGTGCCAGCAGTTTATCCCGACAGGGGGCGTCGTACGAGCAGTACTTC,CASSLSRQGASYEQYF
12,TRBJ2-7,-,-,TRBV6-5,TGTGCCAGCAGTAAAACTCCCTACGAGCAGTACTTC,CASSKTPYEQYF
14,TRBJ2-3,-,TRBD1,TRBV5-1,TGCGCCAGCAGCTTAGGACAGGGTATAGATACGCAGTATTTT,CASSLGQGIDTQYF
12,TRBJ2-4,-,-,TRBV7-8,TGTGCCAGCAGCTTAGAGGGGGGCGCGCAGTACTTC,CASSLEGGAQYF
13,TRBJ1-1,few,TRBD1,TRBV7-9,TGTGCCAGCAGCCTGACAGGGGGCGGTGAGGCTTTCTTT,CASSLTGGGEAFF